The 4 T cell receptor beta chains below come from one sample, sequenced in a study of T cells in women clearing cervical HPV infection. Clones were read by immunoSEQ multiplex PCR, and TCRdb kept only the in-frame ones, dropping some. Its clone listing holds under 40,000 clones. Sequencing used blood buffy coat. These receptors came from a woman aged 18 to 75 with a cervical HPV16 infection that either progressed to CIN3+ or cleared (not recorded which).

CDR3 residues: CASSPWGRTNTEAFF. The CDR3 DNA, read in part, is TGTGCCAGCAGCCCCTGGGGCAGGACGAACACTGAA. The gene calls are TRBV5-8 and TRBJ1-1, with D possibly being TRBD1 (5 bases). The read gets to within 3 residues of the CDR3 end, and the germline J gene fills in the rest. From germline, CDR1 is SGHTS and CDR2 YDEGEE. This CDR3 has 15 residues. The V end lost 4 bases, the J end lost 1 base, and 14 bases lay between the germline ends.

As for this clone: From the germline J gene comes the end of the CDR3, since the read stops 3 residues before it. V and J are TRBV30 and TRBJ2-5, with D uncertain. Germline-derived CDR1 and CDR2 are GTSNPN and SVGIG (reference sequence). The CDR3 length is 13 residues. V lost 2 bases and J 3 bases, leaving 10 bases between the germline ends. CDR3 in amino acids: CAWSTLLKETQYF. The CDR3 bases that were read are TGTGCCTGGAGTACTCTCCTCAAAGAGACC.

Comments on this clone: The read falls 3 residues short of the CDR3 end, and the missing part is taken from the germline J gene. The chain is built from TRBV7-2 and TRBJ2-3; 8 bases are a match to TRBD2. This CDR3 is built from 14 residues. CDR1 is SGHTA, CDR2 FQGNSA, per germline. J was trimmed by 4 bases and V by 6 bases; bases with no gene match: 6. CDR3 DNA, as far as it was read: TGTGCCAGCAGGGACGGGGGGGGAGCAGATACG. Its protein is CASRDGGGADT. The whole CDR3 sequence is CASRDGGGADTQYF. The full variable domain, rest sourced from reference TRBV7-2 and TRBJ2-3, is GAGVSQSPSNKVTEKGKDVELRCDPISGHTALYWYRQSLGQGLEFLIYFQGNSAPDKSGLPSDRFSAERTGGSVSTLTIQRTQQEDSAVYLCASRDGGGADTQYFGPGTRLTVL.

As regards this clone: The read comes to an end 3 residues before the CDR3 does, leaving the germline J gene to fill in the end. The chain uses TRBV19 and TRBJ2-7; TRBD1 is a possible D gene (7 bases). This CDR3 contains 16 residues. CDR1 LNHDA and CDR2 SQIVND come from the germline V gene (reference sequence). Trimming stripped 3 bases from V and 1 base from J, with 16 bases between. The CDR3 spells CASSIPGQAGSYEQYF. CDR3 bases read: TGTGCCAGTAGTATCCCAGGACAGGCGGGATCCTACGAG.